This T cell receptor (beta chain) was sequenced during a study of blood T cell repertoires in COVID-19. Study-wide background: The United States, Italy and Spain provided the acute and convalescent COVID-19 samples. T cells, B-cell-depleted T cells, or PBMCs provided the cDNA or gDNA that served as material.

CDR1 and CDR2 (germline): MNHNY, SVGAGI (reference sequence). The CDR3 is 14 amino acids. The ends lost 5 bases at V and 6 bases at J; junction bases unmatched: 6. The protocol was immunoSEQ multiplex PCR, while the TCRdb copy is restricted to in-frame clones and leaves out a portion. The sample lists a few hundred thousand clones; about nine tenths were seen once. Sequenced sample: peripheral blood. This chain links TRBV6-6 with TRBJ2-4; 8 bases agree with TRBD1. The TCR sequence derives from a woman in her forties or fifties who had recovered from COVID-19. The CDR3 loop is CASSPGQGANIQYF. The CDR3 region has the DNA TGTGCCAGCAGTCCCGGACAGGGAGCAAACATTCAGTACTTC.